This TCR beta chain was documented in a study of beta chain features in type 1 diabetes. Overall study: Age, gender, cell numbers and subset yield matched between patients and controls. General study results and limits: TCRB CDR3s were moderately but significantly shorter in Type 1 diabetes patients in all four CD4+ subsets. Patients showed naive, central memory and Treg TCRB repertoires that appeared more similar than those of healthy donors.

Every bit of the isolated RNA underwent reverse transcription, so sequencing read expressed TCRB transcripts. Here immunoSEQ multiplex PCR was the method, and the copy in TCRdb shows in-frame clones only, minus some. The profile shows under 400,000 clones, roughly an eighth of them singletons. A sort by CD45RO/CCR7/CD25/CD127/CD95/CD27 yielded CD4+ naive, central memory, regulatory and stem cell-like memory cells. The V and J ends lost 1 base and 4 bases, in that order; junction bases with no gene match: 6. Germline V gene lookup returns CDR1 MGHDK and CDR2 SYGVNS. The CDR3 sequence is 16 residues long. A few counts support this clone. What it binds is unknown.

The specimen sequenced was naive CD4+ T cells from blood. This clonotype was sampled from a woman between 18 and 30 years old with type 1 diabetes. The V and J genes are TRBV25-1 and TRBJ2-2; TRBD2 matches 7 bases. CDR3 DNA sequence: TGTGCCAGCAGTGAATTGGGGGAGGGCGGCACCGGGGAGCTGTTTTTT. Its protein product is CASSELGEGGTGELFF.